The 2 T cell receptor beta chains below were found in one sample sequenced in a study of chemoradiotherapy in HPV16-positive cancers. This table comes from immunoSEQ multiplex PCR, and its TCRdb copy is limited to in-frame clones, with some not included. The repertoire holds approximately 15,000 clones, with around 77% as singletons. Sampling was performed from a patient who underwent chemoradiotherapy. The receptor source for this set is a human donor with HPV-associated anogenital cancer.

This clone was found a few times. The J gene is TRBJ1-4, the V gene TRBV6-5, with unresolved D. The CDR3 runs to 14 residues. The V gene's germline CDR1 is MNHEY and CDR2 SVGAGI. The V end was cut by 6 bases, the J end by 0 bases, with 8 bases between. The CDR3 reads CASRIGTTNEKLFF. CDR3 nucleotide sequence: TGTGCCAGCAGAATCGGGACAACTAATGAAAAACTGTTTTTT.

The count of this clone is one. Here the CDR3 DNA reads TGTGCCAGCCAACCTACAAGGGGCACTGAAGCTTTCTTT. Protein product: CASQPTRGTEAFF. The V gene is TRBV6-5, the J gene TRBJ1-1; possible D gene TRBD1, 5 bases. This CDR3 contains 13 residues. Trimming took off 8 bases at V and 4 bases at J, with 14 bases between the two ends. Germline values: CDR1 MNHEY, CDR2 SVGAGI.